The clone carrying this TCR beta chain was seen a handful of times. Its antigen is unknown. The record originates from a study of vaccination and CD4 T cells after COVID-19. About the research overall: Either a CEFX pool, an HIV-1 Nef pool, or no peptide was added to control cultures.

Study-wide results and caveats: The median SARS-CoV-2-reactive clonotype number increased from around 19 to 38, without statistical significance.

The Oncomine TCR Beta short-read assay was applied to DNA of cultured CD4+ T cells. TCRdb redid the calling of the PCR reads with MiXCR, one entry per CDR3 protein. The data hold about 11,000 distinct CDR3 sequences, with about 30% observed a single time. Germline CDR1 and CDR2: DFQATT and SNEGSKA (reference sequence). The V end lost 3 bases, the J end lost 10 bases, and 10 bases lay between the germline ends. The CDR3 runs to 12 residues. Treatment meaning: roughly ten-day PBMC culture with coronavirus spike peptide pools or control peptides (ViraFEST assay). The sequencing here drew on CD4+ T cells from blood, cultured in vitro, taken after SARS-CoV-2 vaccination. The receptor's source is a human donor who had recovered from COVID-19. V gene TRBV20-1 combines with J gene TRBJ1-6; D unresolved. The CDR3 here is CSARGIRSPLHF. The CDR3 DNA reads as TGCAGTGCTAGGGGAATTAGGTCACCCCTCCACTTT.